The 31 T cell receptor beta chains below all came from one sample that was sequenced in a study of T cells in Graves' hyperthyroidism and ophthalmopathy. TCR beta CDR3 sequences were amplified from RNA transcripts. The primer set for the first-round RT-PCR of the TCR CDR3 was HTBI. TCRdb recomputed calls from the multiplex PCR reads with MiXCR, one row per CDR3 protein. The sample lists some 490,000 distinct CDR3 sequences, under 25% occurring once. The material sequenced was blood. Receptors originate from a woman between 70 and 85 years old with Graves' ophthalmopathy.

This clonotype was recorded a few times. The chain uses TRBV7-3 and TRBJ2-1, with D maybe TRBD2 (6 bases). With 4 bases removed from V and 3 bases from J, the gap between germline ends came to 25 bases. Germline CDR1 SGHTA, CDR2 FQGTGA. The CDR3 is 19 amino acids. CDR3 nucleotide sequence: TGTGCCAGCAGCTCCAGCCGGCCGGGGCGGGGTCACAGCTACAATGAGCAGTTCTTC. Translation: CASSSSRPGRGHSYNEQFF.

This chain connects TRBV20-1 to TRBJ1-2, with 7 bases fitting TRBD1. V lost 6 bases, J lost 4 bases, and 14 bases stayed unmatched. This CDR3 is 15 amino acids long. CDR1 and CDR2 from the germline V gene are DFQATT and SNEGSKA (reference sequence). In nucleotides, the CDR3 is TGCAGTGCCGCTCGGGACAGTCTTTCTTCCTATGGCTACACCTTC. Protein product: CSAARDSLSSYGYTF.

This clonotype was counted many times. The V gene is TRBV19, the J gene TRBJ2-1; 8 nucleotides line up with TRBD1. The CDR3 runs to 15 residues. Unmatched junction bases numbered 6, after V lost 8 bases and J lost 0 bases. Germline V gene sequence: CDR1 LNHDA, CDR2 SQIVND (reference sequence). This chain's CDR3 is CASARTGSSYNEQFF. The CDR3, as DNA: TGTGCCAGTGCGCGGACAGGGAGCTCCTACAATGAGCAGTTCTTC.

The genes are TRBV5-1 and TRBJ1-1, with 9 bases that match TRBD1. This CDR3 spans 14 amino acids. The germline V gene encodes CDR1 SGHRS and CDR2 YFSETQ. The trim removed 3 bases at V and 6 bases at J, leaving 6 bases unmatched. CDR3 sequence reads: CASSSLGQGPEAFF. The CDR3 region has the DNA TGCGCCAGCAGCTCCCTGGGACAGGGTCCTGAAGCTTTCTTT.

This clonotype was seen a few times. Its ends do not fully match the called genes, so a read error is possible. V and J are TRBV12-3 or TRBV12-4 and TRBJ2-3; the D is unclear. The CDR3 is 11 amino acids. The CDR3 DNA sequence: TGTGCCAGCCGCCCTTCAGATGCGCAGTATTTT. It translates to CASRPSDAQYF.

The CDR3 sequence: CASGLQGEGTDTQYF. As DNA, the CDR3 is TGTGCATCCGGCTTGCAGGGGGAAGGCACAGATACGCAGTATTTT. The V gene is TRBV10-3, the J gene TRBJ2-3, with 7 bases aligning to TRBD1. This CDR3 comprises 15 residues. Per the germline V gene, CDR1 is ENHRY and CDR2 is SYGVKD.

This clonotype was detected ten times or more. The V gene is TRBV12-3 or TRBV12-4, the J gene TRBJ2-3; 10 nucleotides agree with TRBD2. The trim removed 6 bases at V and 0 bases at J, leaving 6 bases unmatched. The CDR3 has 16 amino acids. CDR3 amino acids: CASRKTSGKSTDTQYF. The CDR3 DNA is TGTGCCAGCAGGAAAACTAGCGGGAAGAGCACAGATACGCAGTATTTT.

This clonotype was seen a handful of times. V usage is TRBV27 and J usage is TRBJ2-7; the match to TRBD2 covers 8 bases. Germline loops: CDR1 MNHEY, CDR2 SMNVEV (reference sequence). The J segment lost 0 bases and the V segment lost 6 bases, leaving 10 bases of the junction unmatched. The CDR3 runs to 16 residues. Written as DNA, the CDR3 is TGTGCCAGCAGACCCAGGACTAGCCAAAGCTCCTACGAGCAGTACTTC. Protein sequence: CASRPRTSQSSYEQYF.

This clonotype was picked up a small number of times. The chain is built from TRBV20-1 and TRBJ2-2, with D possibly matching TRBD2 (6 bases). The CDR3 is 14 residues long. V was shortened by 3 bases and J by 1 base, with 9 bases between the two germline ends. The germline CDR1 and CDR2 sequences are DFQATT and SNEGSKA (reference sequence). CDR3 protein: CSARRRGNTGELFF. Written as DNA, the CDR3 is TGCAGTGCTAGGAGGAGGGGGAACACCGGGGAGCTGTTTTTT.

The chain has TRBV11-3 and TRBJ2-3, with 13 bases lining up with TRBD2. The CDR3 covers 19 residues. Germline V gives CDR1 SGHNT, CDR2 YENEEA. J gave up 2 bases and V 1 base, and 9 bases lay outside the gene matches. Here the CDR3 DNA reads TGTGCCAGCAGCTTAGGCGGAGGGACTAGCGGGGTGAACACAGATACGCAGTATTTT. Translated, it gives CASSLGGGTSGVNTDTQYF.

This chain connects TRBV2 to TRBJ2-5; 7 positions match TRBD2. The CDR3 runs to 16 residues. From germline, CDR1 is SNHLY and CDR2 FYNNEI. The V and J ends lost 8 bases and 3 bases, in that order; junction bases with no gene match: 15. The CDR3 DNA reads as TGTGCCAGCCGTGGACCGCGCGGGACTAAGAAAGAGACCCAGTACTTC. Translated, it gives CASRGPRGTKKETQYF. Supplemented by reference TRBV2 and TRBJ2-5, the full variable domain reads EPEVTQTPSHQVTQMGQEVILRCVPISNHLYFYWYRQILGQKVEFLVSFYNNEISEKSEIFDDQFSVERPDGSNFTLKIRSTKLEDSAMYFCASRGPRGTKKETQYFGPGTRLLVL.

This clonotype has at least ten counts. The chain couples TRBV6-1 to TRBJ1-2; D is uncertain. Germline CDR1 is MNHNS and CDR2 is SASEGT. This CDR3 is 13 amino acids long. V lost 1 base and J lost 8, with 11 bases in between. CDR3 sequence reads: CASSEVRGYGYTF. The CDR3 DNA follows: TGTGCCAGCAGTGAAGTCCGGGGATACGGCTACACCTTC.

This clonotype was found many times. The rearrangement uses TRBV12-3 or TRBV12-4 and TRBJ2-7; D gene unclear. The ends were cut back, 3 bases at V and 2 bases at J, with 8 bases in the middle. This CDR3 is 13 amino acids long. CDR3 sequence reads: CASSFDGPYEQYF. The DNA for the CDR3 is TGTGCCAGCAGTTTTGACGGACCCTACGAGCAGTACTTC.

Many counts were recorded for this clonotype. The chain combines TRBV5-1 with TRBJ1-1, with D perhaps matching TRBD1 (6 bases). The germline V gene encodes CDR1 SGHRS and CDR2 YFSETQ. This CDR3 spans 15 amino acids. With 4 bases removed from V and 2 bases from J, the gap between germline ends came to 15 bases. The CDR3 nucleotides are TGCGCCAGCAGCAGAGGGGGGCGCATCAACACTGAAGCTTTCTTT. Translating gives CASSRGGRINTEAFF.

This clonotype showed up many times. The gene calls are TRBV5-1 and TRBJ1-1; no reliable D call. CDR1 is SGHRS, CDR2 YFSETQ, per germline. CDR3 length equals 14 residues. V was clipped by 4 bases and J by 4 bases, with 14 bases between them. CDR3 residues: CASSVGALGTEAFF. The CDR3 nucleotides read TGCGCCAGCAGCGTGGGAGCCTTGGGCACTGAAGCTTTCTTT.

This chain connects TRBV3-1 to TRBJ2-2, with D possibly being TRBD2 (5 bases). Germline CDR1 and CDR2: LGHDT and YNNKEL (reference sequence). The CDR3 is 16 residues long. V lost 0 bases, J lost 7 bases, and 15 bases lay in between. The CDR3 region has the DNA TGTGCCAGCAGCCAAGATCTTGGCCTAGCCGGCGGGGAGCTGTTTTTT. This encodes CASSQDLGLAGGELFF.

A few counts support this clonotype. V is TRBV6-1 and J is TRBJ2-7, with D possibly being TRBD2 (6 bases). V was pared by 6 bases and J by 6 bases, with 18 bases between. CDR3 size: 14 residues. In germline, CDR1 is MNHNS, CDR2 SASEGT. The CDR3: CASSGGTAAGEQYF. The CDR3 DNA follows: TGTGCCAGCAGCGGAGGGACCGCGGCGGGCGAGCAGTACTTC.

Ten or more counts support this clonotype. The rearrangement links TRBV12-3 or TRBV12-4 to TRBJ2-5; the match to TRBD2 covers 8 bases. This CDR3 region has 14 residues. V trimming: 2 bases; J trimming: 5 bases; junction bases outside the gene matches: 4. The CDR3 here is CASSLSGGRETQYF. The CDR3 bases are TGTGCCAGCAGTTTATCGGGGGGGCGGGAGACCCAGTACTTC.

J is TRBJ2-7 and V is TRBV12-3 or TRBV12-4; TRBD1 matches at 9 bases. The CDR3 covers 15 residues. J was trimmed by 5 bases and V by 5 bases; bases with no gene match: 10. CDR3 DNA: TGTGCCAGCAGTCCCGGGACAGGGCCAGTGCACGAGCAGTACTTC. Encoded protein: CASSPGTGPVHEQYF.

This clonotype has more than one count but fewer than ten. The J gene is TRBJ2-2, the V gene TRBV7-9; D tentatively fits TRBD1 or TRBD2 (5 bases each). Trimming removed 0 bases from V and 4 bases from J, with 12 bases in between. The CDR3 sequence is 16 residues long. Per the germline V gene, CDR1 is SEHNR and CDR2 is FQNEAQ (reference sequence). The CDR3 sequence is CASSLAWDRSTGELFF. The DNA of the CDR3 is TGTGCCAGCAGCTTAGCGTGGGACCGATCCACCGGGGAGCTGTTTTTT. Using reference TRBV7-9 and TRBJ2-2 for the parts outside the CDR3, the full variable domain is DTGVSQNPRHKITKRGQNVTFRCDPISEHNRLYWYRQTLGQGPEFLTYFQNEAQLEKSRLLSDRFSAERPKGSFSTLEIQRTEQGDSAMYLCASSLAWDRSTGELFFGEGSRLTVL.

The sample holds a few counts of this clonotype. The chain carries TRBV7-3 and TRBJ2-1; TRBD2 might be the D (6 bases). V gave up 0 bases and J gave up 9 bases, with 9 bases separating them. The CDR3 is made up of 13 amino acids. CDR1 is SGHTA and CDR2 is FQGTGA in the germline V gene. DNA of the CDR3: TGTGCCAGCAGCTTAACGCGGCGGGGTGAGCAGTTCTTC. As protein: CASSLTRRGEQFF.

The chain joins TRBV9 to TRBJ2-7; tentative D call: TRBD1 (6 bases). The V end was cut by 0 bases, the J end by 2 bases, with 9 bases between. Germline CDR1 and CDR2: SGDLS and YYNGEE. The CDR3 has 14 amino acids. In DNA, the CDR3 is TGTGCCAGCAGCGTAGGGGACAAGGCCTACGAGCAGTACTTC. It encodes CASSVGDKAYEQYF.

This clonotype was counted a few times. V usage is TRBV6-2 or TRBV6-3 and J usage is TRBJ2-3, with 9 positions matching TRBD1. Germline-derived CDR1 and CDR2 are MNHEY and SVGEGT. This CDR3 spans 16 amino acids. The J segment lost 5 bases and the V segment lost 2 bases, leaving 8 bases of the junction unmatched. In nucleotides, the CDR3 is TGTGCCAGCAGTTACGACCGGGACAGGGACGTAGATACGCAGTATTTT. This encodes CASSYDRDRDVDTQYF.

With respect to this clonotype: Germline and junction disagree at one end, which may indicate a read error. V and J are TRBV25-1 and TRBJ2-2; 7 bases agree with TRBD1. The length of the CDR3 is 17 residues. Germline CDR1 reads MGHDK; CDR2 reads SYGVNS. CDR3 DNA sequence: TGTGCCAGCAGGCCTCCCCTTGGACAGGCGAACACCGGGGAGCTGCTTTTT. This translates into CASRPPLGQANTGELLF.

This clonotype was observed at least ten times. The chain joins TRBV28 to TRBJ1-5, with a weak D call TRBD1 (6 bases). The CDR3 extends over 16 amino acids. V lost 5 bases and J lost 5, with 19 bases in between. From germline, CDR1 is MDHEN and CDR2 SYDVKM. CDR3 amino acids: CASSPWQQGYYQPQHF. The CDR3, as DNA: TGTGCCAGCAGTCCCTGGCAACAGGGTTATTATCAGCCCCAGCATTTT.

The sample holds a few counts of this clonotype. This chain connects TRBV10-3 to TRBJ2-6, with D perhaps TRBD1 or TRBD2 (5 bases each). The germline gives CDR1 ENHRY, CDR2 SYGVKD. V gave up 11 bases and J gave up 0 bases, with 17 bases separating them. The CDR3 totals 16 residues. CDR3 amino acids: CAQAEGTSSGANVLTF. The CDR3 DNA follows: TGTGCCCAGGCCGAGGGGACCAGCTCTGGGGCCAACGTCCTGACTTTC.

This clonotype has more than one count but fewer than ten. The chain recombines TRBV2 with TRBJ2-3; TRBD1 might be the D (5 bases). V dropped 0 bases and J dropped 0 bases, with 10 bases sitting between them. The CDR3 totals 16 residues. Germline CDR1 is SNHLY and CDR2 is FYNNEI. The CDR3 loop is CASSEAMTASTDTQYF. CDR3 DNA: TGTGCCAGCAGTGAAGCCATGACAGCAAGCACAGATACGCAGTATTTT. Looking up the rest from reference TRBV2 and TRBJ2-3 gives the full variable domain: EPEVTQTPSHQVTQMGQEVILRCVPISNHLYFYWYRQILGQKVEFLVSFYNNEISEKSEIFDDQFSVERPDGSNFTLKIRSTKLEDSAMYFCASSEAMTASTDTQYFGPGTRLTVL.

The chain employs TRBV5-1 and TRBJ1-5; D uncertain. The CDR3 consists of 13 residues. V was shortened by 2 bases and J by 6 bases, with 9 bases between the two germline ends. Germline loops: CDR1 SGHRS, CDR2 YFSETQ. The chain's CDR3 is CASSLVPGQPQHF. CDR3 nucleotides: TGCGCCAGCAGCTTAGTCCCGGGTCAGCCCCAGCATTTT.

The chain combines TRBV10-1 with TRBJ2-3; 7 bases line up with TRBD1. CDR3 length: 14 residues. With 9 bases clipped from V and 4 bases from J, the junction kept 10 bases outside the gene matches. The germline CDR1 and CDR2 sequences are WNHNN and SYGVQD (reference sequence). The CDR3 spells CARRITGESDTQYF. The CDR3 DNA reads TGCGCCAGAAGAATCACAGGGGAGTCAGATACGCAGTATTTT.

In this sample, this clonotype turned up many times. CDR3 DNA sequence: TGTGCCAGCAGTTTGAGGGGTGGGGTGGACATTCAGTACTTC. Translating gives CASSLRGGVDIQYF. This chain connects TRBV12-3 or TRBV12-4 to TRBJ2-4; D is perhaps TRBD1 or TRBD2 (5 bases each). With 3 bases removed from V and 8 bases from J, the gap between germline ends came to 14 bases. This CDR3 is built from 14 residues.

This clonotype was observed at least ten times. The genes are TRBV3-1 and TRBJ2-5; D is uncertain. Trimming took off 1 base at V and 1 base at J, with 4 bases between the two ends. Germline CDR1 LGHDT, CDR2 YNNKEL (reference sequence). The CDR3 is made up of 13 amino acids. The CDR3 region has the DNA TGTGCCAGCAGCCAAGGACGCCAAGAGACCCAGTACTTC. Protein sequence: CASSQGRQETQYF.